The TCR beta chain described here comes from a study of T cell responses to AZD1222 COVID-19 vaccine. V gave up 4 bases and J gave up 3 bases; unmatched junction bases: 8. The CDR3 sequence is 15 residues long. CDR1 is SGDLS, CDR2 YYNGEE, per germline. The repertoire was sequenced with immunoSEQ multiplex PCR; TCRdb's copy has only in-frame clones and lacks some. The sample comprises 150,000 to 200,000 clones, about nine tenths of which are singletons, and 1.5% to 2% rests with the top ten. Concerning this clone itself: What it binds is unknown. This specimen includes other DNA sequences encoding the same CDR3.

General study points: Nearly half of spike-specific TCRs reportedly target unmutated variant regions. Among the donors, most were white British and more were female, and clonal diversity was possibly underestimated.

The clonotype was recovered from an adult who received the AZD1222 COVID-19 vaccine. This specimen consisted of peripheral blood, obtained 28 days after the second AZD1222 dose. The chain carries TRBV9 and TRBJ2-3; 7 bases are a match to TRBD1. The CDR3 sequence is CASSPRQGSTDTQYF. CDR3 in DNA: TGTGCCAGCAGCCCTCGACAGGGATCTACAGATACGCAGTATTTT.